Below, 32 T cell receptor beta chains from the same sample are listed, as sequenced in a study of T cells in localized non-small cell lung cancer. Measured with immunoSEQ multiplex PCR; TCRdb has only the in-frame clones, and not every one. This repertoire shows roughly 70,000 clones, about 90% found once; its top ten account for just over 20%. The sample here was peripheral blood, taken before any cancer treatment. The source is a male donor older than 55 with stage III squamous cell lung carcinoma.

This clone occurred many times. CDR3 amino acids: CASSVSVNTEAFF. The CDR3 DNA follows: TGTGCCAGCAGTGTTTCTGTTAACACTGAAGCTTTCTTT. The V gene is TRBV6-1, the J gene TRBJ1-1; D is ambiguous. The CDR3 is 13 amino acids. Germline loops: CDR1 MNHNS, CDR2 SASEGT. The ends were cut back, 4 bases at V and 2 bases at J, with 8 bases in the middle.

The chain combines TRBV9 with TRBJ1-5; TRBD1 is a possible D gene (5 bases). Trimming took off 4 bases at V and 4 bases at J, with 15 bases between the two ends. Germline lookup yields CDR1 SGDLS and CDR2 YYNGEE. The CDR3 loop spans 15 amino acids. Here the CDR3 DNA reads TGTGCCAGCAGCCCTTCGGGGCGGGGGAATCAGCCCCAGCATTTT. This gives the protein CASSPSGRGNQPQHF. Combining the CDR3 with reference TRBV9 and TRBJ1-5 gives the whole variable domain DSGVTQTPKHLITATGQRVTLRCSPRSGDLSVYWYQQSLDQGLQFLIQYYNGEERAKGNILERFSAQQFPDLHSELNLSSLELGDSALYFCASSPSGRGNQPQHFGDGTRLSIL.

This sequence joins TRBV6-4 and TRBJ1-2; D may be TRBD1 (5 bases). V lost 0 bases and J 4 bases, leaving 12 bases between the germline ends. The germline gives CDR1 MRHNA, CDR2 SNTAGT. There are 15 residues in the CDR3. CDR3 sequence reads: CASSDSGQLSYGYTF. The DNA for the CDR3 is TGTGCCAGCAGTGACTCGGGGCAGTTATCCTATGGCTACACCTTC.

This clone turned up a few times. The chain carries TRBV7-9 and TRBJ1-1; TRBD1 agrees at 8 bases. The CDR3 extends over 15 amino acids. Germline V gene lookup returns CDR1 SEHNR and CDR2 FQNEAQ (reference sequence). V lost 4 bases and J lost 0; bases outside the gene matches: 4. CDR3 protein: CASSSVTGVNTEAFF. The DNA of the CDR3 is TGTGCCAGCAGCTCCGTGACAGGGGTGAACACTGAAGCTTTCTTT.

The J gene is TRBJ1-2, the V gene TRBV7-2; D not certain. The germline V and J ends were trimmed by 1 base and 10 bases, with 10 bases remaining between them. Germline CDR1 SGHTA, CDR2 FQGNSA. This CDR3 has 12 amino acids. The chain's CDR3 is CASSLERGDYTF. In DNA form, the CDR3 reads TGTGCCAGCAGCTTAGAACGGGGTGACTACACCTTC.

CDR3 sequence: CASSIEIYGYTF. The CDR3 DNA sequence: TGTGCCAGTAGTATCGAGATTTATGGCTACACCTTC. The V call is TRBV19, the J call TRBJ1-2, with no clear D. V shed 3 bases and J shed 5 bases, with 7 bases lying between them. The CDR3 is 12 amino acids. Germline V gives CDR1 LNHDA, CDR2 SQIVND (reference sequence).

This clone was counted once. The chain joins TRBV5-4 to TRBJ1-1; a possible D gene is TRBD1 (5 bases). The germline V gene encodes CDR1 SGHNT and CDR2 YYREEE (reference sequence). The V end was cut by 0 bases, the J end by 13 bases, with 16 bases between. This CDR3 is 13 amino acids long. This CDR3 is CASSLGGQGEGFF. The CDR3 nucleotides are TGTGCCAGCAGCTTGGGGGGTCAGGGTGAGGGTTTCTTT.

A single count supports this clone. The chain employs TRBV6-5 and TRBJ2-1; 8 bases are shared with TRBD2. CDR3 size: 14 residues. Germline trimming cut 7 bases from V and 9 bases from J; bases unmatched to any gene: 11. The germline gives CDR1 MNHEY, CDR2 SVGAGI. In nucleotides, the CDR3 is TGTGCCAGCAAAACGGGGGGGCTCTTTGGTGAGCAGTTCTTC. Translating gives CASKTGGLFGEQFF.

The chain has TRBV5-5 and TRBJ2-7; possibly TRBD1 for D (6 bases). Trimming shortened V by 3 bases and J by 5 bases, and 9 bases separated the two germline ends. This CDR3 is 12 amino acids long. Germline CDR1 SGHKS, CDR2 YYEKEE (reference sequence). The CDR3 DNA reads TGTGCCAGCAGCTCCGGGACAAACGAGCAGTACTTC. Protein product: CASSSGTNEQYF. The full variable domain, rest sourced from reference TRBV5-5 and TRBJ2-7, is DAGVTQSPTHLIKTRGQQVTLRCSPISGHKSVSWYQQVLGQGPQFIFQYYEKEERGRGNFPDRFSARQFPNYSSELNVNALLLGDSALYLCASSSGTNEQYFGPGTRLTVT.

About this clone: The sample holds other DNA sequences that translate to the same CDR3. This chain links TRBV7-2 with TRBJ2-7; 9 bases line up with TRBD2. The CDR3 has 15 residues. Germline loops: CDR1 SGHTA, CDR2 FQGNSA. With 0 bases clipped from V and 4 bases from J, the junction kept 4 bases outside the gene matches. The CDR3 is CASSLAGLADYEQYF. The CDR3 nucleotides are TGTGCCAGCAGCTTAGCGGGACTAGCTGATTACGAGCAGTACTTC.

This clone is classed as large. The V call is TRBV10-3, the J call TRBJ2-5, with 14 bases that match TRBD2. This CDR3 spans 16 amino acids. V lost 2 bases and J lost 4; bases outside the gene matches: 3. CDR1 is ENHRY and CDR2 is SYGVKD in the germline V gene. The DNA of the CDR3 is TGTGCCATCAGTGAGCCGACTAGCGGGGGGGTAGAGACCCAGTACTTC. Its protein is CAISEPTSGGVETQYF.

The chain uses TRBV2 and TRBJ2-3; no clear D gene. The germline gives CDR1 SNHLY, CDR2 FYNNEI. The germline V and J ends were trimmed by 3 bases and 0 bases, with 19 bases remaining between them. This CDR3 has 18 residues. The DNA for the CDR3 is TGTGCCAGCAGTGAGAGGTTATCGCCCTATGGTAGCACAGATACGCAGTATTTT. This sequence encodes CASSERLSPYGSTDTQYF.

V usage is TRBV5-4 and J usage is TRBJ2-3; D is perhaps TRBD1 or TRBD2 (6 bases each). The CDR3 sequence is 16 residues long. CDR1 SGHNT and CDR2 YYREEE come from the germline V gene (reference sequence). Trimming removed 0 bases at V and 5 bases at J, with 16 bases between. The CDR3 reads CASSLVGGRLGDTQYF. CDR3 bases: TGTGCCAGCAGCTTGGTGGGGGGCAGGTTAGGAGATACGCAGTATTTT.

V and J are TRBV20-1 and TRBJ2-1; D is unclear. V lost 4 bases and J 1 base, leaving 2 bases between the germline ends. This CDR3 has 11 amino acids. CDR1 and CDR2 from the germline V gene are DFQATT and SNEGSKA (reference sequence). The CDR3 sequence: CSANSYNEQFF. In nucleotides, the CDR3 is TGCAGTGCTAATTCCTACAATGAGCAGTTCTTC.

V and J are TRBV5-1 and TRBJ2-3; the D is unclear. Per germline, CDR1 SGHRS and CDR2 YFSETQ. The germline V and J ends were trimmed by 0 bases and 0 bases, with 8 bases remaining between them. The CDR3 length is 15 residues. The CDR3 loop is CASSLDRTSTDTQYF. For the CDR3, the DNA is TGCGCCAGCAGCTTGGACCGAACTAGCACAGATACGCAGTATTTT.

The chain carries TRBV10-3 and TRBJ1-6, with no clear D. The CDR3 loop spans 17 amino acids. The germline V and J ends were trimmed by 0 bases and 2 bases, with 11 bases remaining between them. The germline gives CDR1 ENHRY, CDR2 SYGVKD. CDR3 in DNA: TGTGCCATCAGTGAGTCATCCGGAAGTACCTATAATTCACCCCTCCACTTT. Protein product: CAISESSGSTYNSPLHF.

This chain links TRBV10-2 with TRBJ2-3; D not resolved. The CDR3 has 17 residues. Looked up from germline, CDR1 is WSHSY and CDR2 is SAAADI. The ends were cut back, 6 bases at V and 0 bases at J, with 19 bases in the middle. CDR3 DNA: TGCGCCAGCAGCCCTTCGGAAGCAGGAACGAGCACAGATACGCAGTATTTT. It codes for CASSPSEAGTSTDTQYF.

A remark on this clone: The junction departs from germline at one end; a sequencing error may be responsible. This rearrangement joins TRBV19 to TRBJ2-6, with 7 bases that match TRBD1. The CDR3 is 17 amino acids. Germline V lookup: CDR1 LNHDA, CDR2 SQIVND (reference sequence). The CDR3 sequence is CASSIAGTVSGANVLAF. CDR3 nucleotide sequence: TGTGCCAGTAGTATAGCAGGGACAGTCTCTGGGGCCAACGTCCTGGCTTTC.

V gene TRBV4-3 combines with J gene TRBJ1-2; 8 nucleotides agree with TRBD1. The germline V gene has CDR1 LGHNA and CDR2 YSLEER. The CDR3 contains 14 residues. Unmatched junction bases numbered 1, after V lost 0 bases and J lost 4 bases. The CDR3 region has the DNA TGCGCCAGCAGCCAAGAGGACAGGGCCTATGGCTACACCTTC. Amino acid sequence: CASSQEDRAYGYTF.

This chain uses TRBV11-2 with TRBJ2-7; D is unresolved. Trimming stripped 3 bases from V and 7 bases from J, with 16 bases between. Germline V gives CDR1 SGHAT, CDR2 FQNNGV. This CDR3 region has 14 residues. In DNA form, the CDR3 reads TGTGCCAGCAGCTTTGGCAGGTCCACTGGTGAGCAGTACGTC. Translating gives CASSFGRSTGEQYV.

This chain links TRBV30 with TRBJ1-1; D is undetermined. Trimming pared 0 bases from V and 0 bases from J, leaving 5 bases between. Germline values: CDR1 GTSNPN, CDR2 SVGIG (reference sequence). This CDR3 spans 13 amino acids. The CDR3 DNA reads as TGTGCCTGGAGTGTACAATTGAACACTGAAGCTTTCTTT. Its translation: CAWSVQLNTEAFF.

The rearrangement links TRBV2 to TRBJ2-2; D might be TRBD2 (5 bases). V was shortened by 3 bases and J by 2 bases, with 13 bases between the two germline ends. Germline V gene data show CDR1 as SNHLY and CDR2 as FYNNEI. This CDR3 contains 16 residues. CDR3: CASSELYRENTGELFF. CDR3 coding DNA: TGTGCCAGCAGTGAGCTATACCGGGAAAACACCGGGGAGCTGTTTTTT.

The chain uses TRBV9 and TRBJ1-6; D remains unclear. The CDR3 runs 13 residues. V was shortened by 3 bases and J by 8 bases, with 9 bases between the two germline ends. Germline CDR1 reads SGDLS; CDR2 reads YYNGEE. CDR3 sequence: CASSARADSPLHF. The CDR3 DNA reads TGTGCCAGCAGCGCGAGGGCGGATTCACCCCTCCACTTT.

J is TRBJ2-1 and V is TRBV2, with 8 positions matching TRBD2. Per germline, CDR1 SNHLY and CDR2 FYNNEI. CDR3 length: 12 residues. Unmatched junction bases numbered 4, after V lost 6 bases and J lost 9 bases. The CDR3 here is CASRISGVEQFF. CDR3 DNA sequence: TGTGCCAGCAGAATTAGCGGGGTTGAGCAGTTCTTC.

The chain joins TRBV6-7 to TRBJ1-4, with 7 bases lining up with TRBD1. TRBV6-7 is given ORF status, its function remaining uncertain. The CDR3 runs 13 residues. The CDR3 loop is CAPSTGVGEKLFF. The CDR3 coding sequence is TGTGCTCCCTCTACAGGGGTTGGAGAAAAACTGTTTTTT.

This rearrangement joins TRBV4-3 to TRBJ1-6; no reliable D call. The CDR3 runs 15 residues. Per the germline V gene, CDR1 is LGHNA and CDR2 is YSLEER. Trimming stripped 0 bases from V and 12 bases from J, with 15 bases between. CDR3 DNA sequence: TGCGCCAGCAGCCAAGAAGGGAACGGACTTGTACCCCTCCACTTT. As protein: CASSQEGNGLVPLHF.

The V and J genes are TRBV10-3 and TRBJ1-2; 9 bases align to TRBD1. V lost 7 bases, J lost 8 bases, and 8 bases stayed unmatched. The CDR3 extends over 13 amino acids. Germline V lookup: CDR1 ENHRY, CDR2 SYGVKD. The CDR3 here is CAINRGQGHGYTF. The CDR3 coding sequence is TGTGCCATCAACAGGGGACAGGGACACGGCTACACCTTC.

V is TRBV28 and J is TRBJ1-2; D unresolved. Per the germline V gene, CDR1 is MDHEN and CDR2 is SYDVKM. Trimming took 1 base from V and 3 from J, leaving 6 bases between them. The CDR3 is 13 amino acids. CDR3 bases: TGTGCCAGCAGTTTATCCTTGTACTATGGCTACACCTTC. The encoded protein is CASSLSLYYGYTF.

For the CDR3, the DNA is TGCAGCGTAACAGGGGGCGCCGGGGGCACTGAAGCTTTCTTT. It translates to CSVTGGAGGTEAFF. This chain joins TRBV29-1 and TRBJ1-1, with TRBD1 matching over 9 bases. Germline V gives CDR1 SQVTM, CDR2 ANQGSEA. The CDR3 runs to 14 residues. J was trimmed by 4 bases and V by 6 bases; bases with no gene match: 9. The variable domain in full, with the rest retrieved from reference TRBV29-1 and TRBJ1-1, is SAVISQKPSRDICQRGTSLTIQCQVDSQVTMMFWYRQQPGQSLTLIATANQGSEATYESGFVIDKFPISRPNLTFSTLTVSNMSPEDSSIYLCSVTGGAGGTEAFFGQGTRLTVV.

The chain is built from TRBV7-2 and TRBJ1-1; D ambiguous. V was pared by 2 bases and J by 0 bases, with 13 bases between. The length of the CDR3 is 16 residues. In germline, CDR1 is SGHTA, CDR2 FQGNSA. CDR3 nucleotides: TGTGCCAGCAGCTTAAGAGGGCCGGGCCTGAACACTGAAGCTTTCTTT. Amino acids: CASSLRGPGLNTEAFF.

The chain employs TRBV7-9 and TRBJ1-2; D is possibly TRBD1 (5 bases). V dropped 7 bases and J dropped 4 bases, with 16 bases sitting between them. This CDR3 region has 14 residues. Germline V gene data show CDR1 as SEHNR and CDR2 as FQNEAQ (reference sequence). CDR3 protein: CASTRIEGSYGYTF. The CDR3 DNA follows: TGTGCCAGCACCCGAATTGAGGGGAGCTATGGCTACACCTTC.

The rearrangement joins TRBV19 to TRBJ1-5; 9 bases are shared with TRBD1. After removal of 4 bases from V and 5 bases from J, the junction contained 0 bases not matched to a gene. CDR1 and CDR2 from the germline V gene are LNHDA and SQIVND (reference sequence). The CDR3 length is 13 residues. The CDR3 DNA reads TGTGCCAGTAGTAGGGACAGGGATCAGCCCCAGCATTTT. It encodes CASSRDRDQPQHF.